Listed below are T cell receptor beta chains from one sample, sequenced in a study of blood T cell repertoires in COVID-19. The protocol was immunoSEQ multiplex PCR, while the TCRdb copy is restricted to in-frame clones and leaves out a portion. The sample carries a few hundred thousand clones, roughly 90% recorded once. Sequencing was performed on peripheral blood. These receptors all come from a woman aged 30 to 39 with COVID-19, enrolled during active disease. CDR3s include the opening cysteine and the closing phenylalanine or tryptophan. Each record gives: CDR3 DNA, CDR3 protein, D gene, clone size, J gene, V gene. The D gene is left open where the match is weak. The size field is filled for only some rows; it gives once, few, many or a size class.

TGTGCCATCGCCCTAGCGGAAACCTACGAGCAGTACTTC | CAIALAETYEQYF | TRBD2 | . | TRBJ2-7 | TRBV10-3
TGTGCCAGCAGCTTTCCGGACAGCAGGACTGAAGCTTTCTTT | CASSFPDSRTEAFF | . | . | TRBJ1-1 | TRBV5-5
TGCGCCAGCAGCCACCCACAGGGGGCTGATTCACCCCTCCACTTT | CASSHPQGADSPLHF | TRBD1 | once | TRBJ1-6 | TRBV4-1
TGTGCCAGCAGGGACAGGGGGCTAGACGGAGGGCAGTTCTTC | CASRDRGLDGGQFF | TRBD1 | . | TRBJ2-1 | TRBV2
TGTGCCTGGAGGTCCCTCCCGGTAAACTATGGCTACACCTTC | CAWRSLPVNYGYTF | . | . | TRBJ1-2 | TRBV30
TGTGCCAGCAGCTTGTTGCTCGGGACAGTAAACCAAGAGACCCAGTACTTC | CASSLLLGTVNQETQYF | TRBD1 | . | TRBJ2-5 | TRBV5-6
TGTGCCAGCAGTTTATGGGGGACACGGGAGGCTAAACTGTTTTTT | CASSLWGTREAKLFF | . | . | TRBJ1-4 | TRBV28
TGTGCCAGCAGTTACTCGATGCGGGGGCCAGCTTTCTTT | CASSYSMRGPAFF | . | . | TRBJ1-1 | TRBV6-5
TGTGCCAGCAGCTTGGCGTATAGCAATCAGCCCCAGCATTTT | CASSLAYSNQPQHF | . | . | TRBJ1-5 | TRBV5-6
TGTGCCAGCAGCCCGATGACAGACAGCTCCTACAATGAGCAGTTCTTC | CASSPMTDSSYNEQFF | . | once | TRBJ2-1 | TRBV5-6
TGTGCCAGCAGTTTAAGACAGTTGAACACTGAAGCTTTCTTT | CASSLRQLNTEAFF | . | . | TRBJ1-1 | TRBV28
TGTGCCAGCAGCCAAGGTTCACTCCCTCGGGGCGAGCAGTACTTC | CASSQGSLPRGEQYF | . | . | TRBJ2-7 | TRBV3-1/TRBV3-2
TGTGCCTGGAGTCGACAGGGAGGCACTGAAGCTTTCTTT | CAWSRQGGTEAFF | TRBD1 | . | TRBJ1-1 | TRBV30
TGTGCCAGCAGCGTAGCGGCGGGGAACACCGGGGAGCTGTTTTTT | CASSVAAGNTGELFF | . | . | TRBJ2-2 | TRBV7-8
TGTGCCACCAGTGAAACAGCCCTAGCCAAAAACATTCAGTACTTC | CATSETALAKNIQYF | . | . | TRBJ2-4 | TRBV24-1
TGTGCCAGCAGCGGTAGTGGACTAGTAGACCGTGAGCAGTTCTTC | CASSGSGLVDREQFF | TRBD2 | . | TRBJ2-1 | TRBV9
TGTGCCACCTCAGGGGCAAATAGCAATCAGCCCCAGCATTTT | CATSGANSNQPQHF | . | . | TRBJ1-5 | TRBV2
TGTGCCAGCAGCTTGGACAGGGGATCGGTCGGGGAGCTGTTTTTT | CASSLDRGSVGELFF | TRBD1 | once | TRBJ2-2 | TRBV2
TGTGCCAGCAGCTTAGAGGCGGGAGTCTCAGATACGCAGTATTTT | CASSLEAGVSDTQYF | TRBD2 | . | TRBJ2-3 | TRBV11-3
TGTGCCAGCAGTAGGGGGTGGAACACTGAAGCTTTCTTT | CASSRGWNTEAFF | . | . | TRBJ1-1 | TRBV6-2/TRBV6-3
TGTGCCAGCAGCAGGACAGGGCCCTACGAGCAGTACTTC | CASSRTGPYEQYF | TRBD1 | . | TRBJ2-7 | TRBV27